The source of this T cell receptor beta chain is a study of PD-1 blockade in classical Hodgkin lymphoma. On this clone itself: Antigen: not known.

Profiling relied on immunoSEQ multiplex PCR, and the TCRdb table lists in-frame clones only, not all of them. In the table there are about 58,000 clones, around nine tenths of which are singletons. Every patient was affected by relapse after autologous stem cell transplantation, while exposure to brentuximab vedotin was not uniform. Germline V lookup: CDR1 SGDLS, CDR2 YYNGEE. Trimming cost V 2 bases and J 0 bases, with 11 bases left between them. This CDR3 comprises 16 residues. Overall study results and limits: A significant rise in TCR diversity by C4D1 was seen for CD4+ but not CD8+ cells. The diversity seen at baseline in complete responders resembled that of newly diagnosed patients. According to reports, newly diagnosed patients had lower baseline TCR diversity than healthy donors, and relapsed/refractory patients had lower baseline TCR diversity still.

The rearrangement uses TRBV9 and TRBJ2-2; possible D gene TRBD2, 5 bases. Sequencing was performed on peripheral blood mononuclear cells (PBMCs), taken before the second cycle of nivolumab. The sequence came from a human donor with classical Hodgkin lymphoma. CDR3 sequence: CASSVRTLTNTGELFF. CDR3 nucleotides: TGTGCCAGCAGCGTCCGGACTCTTACGAACACCGGGGAGCTGTTTTTT.